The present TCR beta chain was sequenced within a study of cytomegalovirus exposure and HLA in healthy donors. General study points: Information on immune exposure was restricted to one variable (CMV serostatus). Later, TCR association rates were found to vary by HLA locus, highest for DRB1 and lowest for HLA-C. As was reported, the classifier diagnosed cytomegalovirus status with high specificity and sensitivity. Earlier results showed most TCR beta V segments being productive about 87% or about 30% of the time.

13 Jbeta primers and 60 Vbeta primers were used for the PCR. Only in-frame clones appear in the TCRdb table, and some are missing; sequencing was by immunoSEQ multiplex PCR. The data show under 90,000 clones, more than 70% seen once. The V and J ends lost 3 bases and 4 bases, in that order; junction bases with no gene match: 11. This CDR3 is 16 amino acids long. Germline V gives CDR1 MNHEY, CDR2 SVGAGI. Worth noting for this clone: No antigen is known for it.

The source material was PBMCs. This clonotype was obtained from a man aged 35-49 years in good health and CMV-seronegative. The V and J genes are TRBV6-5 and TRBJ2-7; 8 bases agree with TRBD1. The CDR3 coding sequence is TGTGCCAGCAGTTATAATAGGGACAGGAAGAGGTACGAGCAGTACTTC. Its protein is CASSYNRDRKRYEQYF.